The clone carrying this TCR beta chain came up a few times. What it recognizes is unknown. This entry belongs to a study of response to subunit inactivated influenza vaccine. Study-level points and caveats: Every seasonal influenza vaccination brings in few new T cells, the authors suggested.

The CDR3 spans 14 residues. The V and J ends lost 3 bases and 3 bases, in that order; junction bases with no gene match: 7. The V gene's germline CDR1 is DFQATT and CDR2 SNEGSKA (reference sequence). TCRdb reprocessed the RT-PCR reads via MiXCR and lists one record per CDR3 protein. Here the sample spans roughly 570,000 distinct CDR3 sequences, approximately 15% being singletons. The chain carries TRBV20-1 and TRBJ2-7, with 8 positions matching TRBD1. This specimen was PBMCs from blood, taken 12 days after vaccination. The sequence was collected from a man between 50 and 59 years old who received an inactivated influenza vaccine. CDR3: CSARDQGAFYEQYF. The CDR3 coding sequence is TGCAGTGCTAGGGATCAGGGGGCGTTCTACGAGCAGTACTTC.